This TCR beta chain came from a study of shared clonotypes between healthy human individuals. Study at large: Each donor had three CD4 naive, three CD4 memory, two CD8 naive and one CD8 memory plate.

Study-level results: The study generally estimated greater richness for naive than memory subsets.

Deep-level assay runs were performed. Sequencing was performed with immunoSEQ multiplex PCR; in TCRdb, only in-frame clones are kept and a portion is missing. The table shows millions of clones, with about 95% occurring only once. This CDR3 region has 16 residues. CDR1 and CDR2 from the germline V gene are KGHSH and LQKENI. The V end was cut by 3 bases, the J end by 3 bases, with 18 bases between. There are a few counts of this clone. Antigen specificity is unknown. CD45RO-negative, CCR7-positively selected cells formed the naive CD8 fraction, excluding terminally differentiated effector memory CD45RA+ cells.

This clonotype was obtained from a man younger than 35 in good health. The sample consisted of naive CD8+ T cells sorted from blood. The chain links TRBV18 to TRBJ2-7, with D possibly called TRBD1 or TRBD2 (5 bases each). CDR3 nucleotide sequence: TGTGCCAGCTCACCCTCCCGGGACCCCGAGGTCTACGAGCAGTACTTC. Translation gives CASSPSRDPEVYEQYF.